This T cell receptor (beta chain) was captured in a study of blood T cell repertoires in COVID-19. Assay: immunoSEQ multiplex PCR; the TCRdb copy retains only in-frame clones and omits some. The sample contains some 140,000 clones, 84% of which appear only once. Sample: peripheral blood. The TCR sequence derives from a man between 60 and 75 years old with acute or convalescent COVID-19.

CDR3: CASTSTDTQYF. The CDR3 DNA sequence: TGTGCCAGCACCTCCACAGATACGCAGTATTTT. The chain is built from TRBV2 and TRBJ2-3, with unresolved D. Trimming removed 7 bases at V and 2 bases at J, with 4 bases between. Germline CDR1 is SNHLY and CDR2 is FYNNEI. The length of the CDR3 is 11 residues.